A single sample is the source of the 21 T cell receptor beta chains below, sequenced in a study of blood T cell repertoires in COVID-19. Profiling relied on immunoSEQ multiplex PCR, and the TCRdb table lists in-frame clones only, not all of them. The sample contains just under 250,000 clones, around 88% of which appear only once. Sequencing was performed on peripheral blood. Receptors were obtained from a woman in her twenties or thirties who had recovered from COVID-19.

This clone was counted a single time. The rearrangement uses TRBV4-1 and TRBJ2-3; 12 bases are shared with TRBD2. The V segment lost 1 base and the J segment 5 bases; nucleotides outside the gene matches: 4. The CDR3 runs to 16 residues. Looked up from germline, CDR1 is MGHRA and CDR2 is YSYEKL. CDR3: CASSQALAGGQDTQYF. The CDR3 nucleotides read TGCGCCAGCAGCCAAGCGCTAGCGGGGGGGCAAGATACGCAGTATTTT.

The rearrangement links TRBV9 to TRBJ1-6; TRBD1 is a possible D gene (5 bases). The CDR3 has 15 residues. Germline CDR1 reads SGDLS; CDR2 reads YYNGEE. Trimming shortened V by 2 bases and J by 4 bases, and 10 bases separated the two germline ends. This CDR3 is CASSVDSVYNSPLHF. The CDR3 DNA reads TGTGCCAGCAGCGTCGACAGCGTTTATAATTCACCCCTCCACTTT.

The chain has TRBV6-2 or TRBV6-3 and TRBJ2-5, with 13 nucleotides matching TRBD2. The J segment lost 5 bases and the V segment lost 5 bases, leaving 5 bases of the junction unmatched. The length of the CDR3 is 15 residues. Germline-derived CDR1 and CDR2 are MNHEY and SVGEGT. The CDR3 loop reads CASSPGLAGVETQYF. For the CDR3, the DNA is TGTGCCAGCAGTCCAGGACTAGCGGGGGTCGAGACCCAGTACTTC.

V gene TRBV6-5 combines with J gene TRBJ2-7; 8 positions match TRBD1. The CDR3 has 15 amino acids. V gave up 6 bases and J gave up 3 bases; unmatched junction bases: 10. CDR1 is MNHEY, CDR2 SVGAGI, per germline. CDR3 loop: CASRGDRTRDYEQYF. Here the CDR3 DNA reads TGTGCCAGCAGGGGGGACAGGACACGGGACTACGAGCAGTACTTC.

The chain links TRBV14 to TRBJ1-6; 7 nucleotides agree with TRBD1. Per the germline V gene, CDR1 is SGHDN and CDR2 is FVKESK. Unmatched junction bases numbered 7, after V lost 4 bases and J lost 4 bases. The CDR3 covers 16 residues. The CDR3 loop is CASSLSWTGYNSPLHF. CDR3 nucleotide sequence: TGTGCCAGCAGCCTAAGCTGGACAGGTTATAATTCACCCCTCCACTTT.

The chain joins TRBV10-1 to TRBJ2-5; 7 nucleotides match TRBD2. V shed 2 bases and J 4 bases; nucleotides not matched to a gene: 1. The CDR3 extends over 13 amino acids. In germline, CDR1 is WNHNN, CDR2 SYGVQD (reference sequence). The CDR3, as DNA: TGCGCCAGCAGTGAGGGGGGGGGAGAGACCCAGTACTTC. Translating it yields CASSEGGGETQYF.

This clone has a single count. V usage is TRBV4-2 and J usage is TRBJ2-2; 9 bases line up with TRBD1. V lost 3 bases, J lost 7 bases, and 12 bases stayed unmatched. Looked up from germline, CDR1 is LGHNA and CDR2 is YNFKEQ. CDR3 size: 17 residues. The CDR3 coding sequence is TGTGCCAGCAGCCAGGAAAACCTCGGACAGGGGTTCGGGGAGCTGTTTTTT. Amino acid sequence: CASSQENLGQGFGELFF.

The chain links TRBV12-2 to TRBJ2-2; the listed D gene, TRBD2, was not tested against the DNA. TRBV12-2 is deemed a pseudogene. The CDR3 is made up of 18 amino acids. Here the CDR3 DNA reads TGTGCAAGTCGCTCAATCCGGAACCTAGCGGCGCACACCGGGGAGCTGTTTTTT. Translating gives CASRSIRNLAAHTGELFF.

The V and J genes are TRBV11-3 and TRBJ2-2, with 7 bases fitting TRBD2. CDR1 is SGHNT, CDR2 YENEEA, per germline. The CDR3 is made up of 17 amino acids. J lost 1 base, V lost 1 base, and 6 bases had no gene match. The CDR3 nucleotides are TGTGCCAGCAGCTTAGTCGCCGGGAGGCTGAACACCGGGGAGCTGTTTTTT. Translation: CASSLVAGRLNTGELFF.

The chain uses TRBV29-1 and TRBJ2-2; TRBD1 aligns across 11 bases. V gave up 7 bases and J gave up 3 bases; unmatched junction bases: 13. Germline V gene sequence: CDR1 SQVTM, CDR2 ANQGSEA. The CDR3 consists of 17 residues. The CDR3 nucleotides read TGCAGCGCTCTTTCCCACAAGGGACAGGGGGACACCGGGGAGCTGTTTTTT. It codes for CSALSHKGQGDTGELFF.

V gene TRBV4-1 combines with J gene TRBJ1-3, with a possible D match to TRBD1 (6 bases). There are 19 residues in the CDR3. The germline CDR1 and CDR2 sequences are MGHRA and YSYEKL. Trimming removed 1 base at V and 1 base at J, with 20 bases between. CDR3 residues: CASSQVGAKGNSSGNTIYF. CDR3 bases: TGCGCCAGCAGCCAAGTGGGGGCGAAGGGCAATTCTTCTGGAAACACCATATATTTT.

CDR3 sequence (DNA): TGTGCCACCAGCAGAGAGTGGTCACAGGAGACCCAGTACTTC. Its translation is CATSREWSQETQYF. V usage is TRBV15 and J usage is TRBJ2-5; no firm D call. The CDR3 runs to 14 residues. Germline V gene data show CDR1 as LNHNV and CDR2 as YYDKDF (reference sequence). V lost 0 bases, J lost 5 bases, and 10 bases lay in between.

This chain uses TRBV4-2 with TRBJ2-7; TRBD1 is a possible D gene (6 bases). V was clipped by 2 bases and J by 2 bases, with 13 bases between them. Germline-derived CDR1 and CDR2 are LGHNA and YNFKEQ. This CDR3 is built from 15 residues. The CDR3 reads CASSQNDRTPYEQYF. The CDR3 DNA follows: TGTGCCAGCAGCCAAAACGACAGGACCCCCTACGAGCAGTACTTC.

This clone came up once. The rearrangement joins TRBV2 to TRBJ2-4; 7 bases align to TRBD2. The germline V gene encodes CDR1 SNHLY and CDR2 FYNNEI. CDR3 length: 15 residues. V was pared by 5 bases and J by 5 bases, with 9 bases of the junction left unmatched. CDR3 region: CASSRNPSGENIQYF. CDR3 in DNA: TGTGCCAGCAGTCGTAACCCCAGCGGGGAAAACATTCAGTACTTC.

The genes are TRBV7-8 and TRBJ1-1; no reliable D call. The V end lost 1 base, the J end lost 6 bases, and 15 bases lay between the germline ends. The germline V gene encodes CDR1 SGHVS and CDR2 FQNEAQ. CDR3 size: 15 residues. The DNA of the CDR3 is TGTGCCAGCAGCTTAGTAATTGGGGAGCGTCCTGAAGCTTTCTTT. Its protein is CASSLVIGERPEAFF.

This chain links TRBV19 with TRBJ2-2; 7 positions agree with TRBD1. The ends lost 5 bases at V and 6 bases at J; junction bases unmatched: 12. Germline V gives CDR1 LNHDA, CDR2 SQIVND (reference sequence). The CDR3 sequence is 16 residues long. The CDR3 spells CASSVWGQNTAGELFF. The CDR3 coding sequence is TGTGCCAGTAGTGTATGGGGACAGAACACGGCCGGGGAGCTGTTTTTT. Looking up the rest from reference TRBV19 and TRBJ2-2 gives the full variable domain: DGGITQSPKYLFRKEGQNVTLSCEQNLNHDAMYWYRQDPGQGLRLIYYSQIVNDFQKGDIAEGYSVSREKKESFPLTVTSAQKNPTAFYLCASSVWGQNTAGELFFGEGSRLTVL.

The rearrangement uses TRBV30 and TRBJ1-5, with D possibly being TRBD1 (5 bases). CDR1 is GTSNPN, CDR2 SVGIG, per germline (reference sequence). The CDR3 has 15 residues. The V end was cut by 5 bases, the J end by 1 base, with 15 bases between. DNA of the CDR3: TGTGCCTGGTCCCAGGGAGGAAGAAGCAATCAGCCCCAGCATTTT. Amino acids: CAWSQGGRSNQPQHF.

This chain joins TRBV7-9 and TRBJ2-7; 8 nucleotides align to TRBD1. The CDR3 sequence is 16 residues long. V lost 0 bases, J lost 2 bases, and 6 bases stayed unmatched. Germline assignment: CDR1 SEHNR and CDR2 FQNEAQ (reference sequence). CDR3 nucleotides: TGTGCCAGCAGCTTAGCTATGGGACAGGATACCTACGAGCAGTACTTC. Residues: CASSLAMGQDTYEQYF.

The genes are TRBV10-3 and TRBJ2-7; TRBD1 matches 9 bases. The CDR3 spans 14 residues. With V trimmed by 4 bases and J by 6 bases, 7 bases remained unmatched. Per germline, CDR1 ENHRY and CDR2 SYGVKD. This chain's CDR3 is CAISVGQGGGEQYF. In DNA, the CDR3 is TGTGCCATCAGTGTGGGACAGGGCGGAGGCGAGCAGTACTTC.

V usage is TRBV6-6 and J usage is TRBJ1-5; TRBD1 aligns across 10 bases. The CDR3 spans 16 residues. Germline loops: CDR1 MNHNY, CDR2 SVGAGI (reference sequence). The J segment lost 7 bases and the V segment lost 5 bases, leaving 11 bases of the junction unmatched. The CDR3 DNA reads as TGTGCCAGCAGTCCCGGGGACAGGGGAGGAGGACAGCCCCAGCATTTT. It codes for CASSPGDRGGGQPQHF.

J is TRBJ1-1 and V is TRBV7-2; D call uncertain. Germline CDR1 is SGHTA and CDR2 is FQGNSA. V lost 1 base and J 8 bases, leaving 14 bases between the germline ends. The CDR3 is 14 amino acids. The CDR3 DNA reads as TGTGCCAGCAGCTTAGAGATGGCGAAACAGGAAGCTTTCTTT. Its translation is CASSLEMAKQEAFF. Based on the CDR3 plus reference TRBV7-2 and TRBJ1-1, the full variable domain is GAGVSQSPSNKVTEKGKDVELRCDPISGHTALYWYRQSLGQGLEFLIYFQGNSAPDKSGLPSDRFSAERTGGSVSTLTIQRTQQEDSAVYLCASSLEMAKQEAFFGQGTRLTVV.